This TCR beta chain appears in the sequencing data of a study of blood T cell repertoires in COVID-19. On the study more broadly: Italy, Spain and the United States were the sources of the convalescent and acute COVID-19 samples. From T cells, B-cell-depleted T cells, or PBMCs came the material, which was cDNA or gDNA.

Germline V gene lookup returns CDR1 LGHDT and CDR2 YNNKEL (reference sequence). This CDR3 is built from 17 residues. V trimming: 0 bases; J trimming: 8 bases; junction bases outside the gene matches: 12. Original data processing: Estimated nucleated cell counts came from reference gene primer amplification. The table came from immunoSEQ multiplex PCR; TCRdb's copy has only in-frame clones and leaves some out. V and J calls and clone size come straight from that table; D and trimming were deduced from the DNA. The sample lists fewer than 200,000 clones, approximately 92% occurring once. Input material: peripheral blood. This TCR was recovered from a man aged 50 to 60 with acute or convalescent COVID-19. This rearrangement joins TRBV3-1 (or the pseudogene TRBV3-2) to TRBJ2-1; 8 nucleotides agree with TRBD2. In nucleotides, the CDR3 is TGTGCCAGCAGCCAAGAACGGCTAGCGGGCTGGCGCGATGAGCAGTTCTTC. It is translated as CASSQERLAGWRDEQFF.